This is a list of T cell receptor beta chains from one sample in a study of T-cell reconstitution after alpha-beta-depleted transplantation in children. TCRdb re-derived calls from the PCR reads in MiXCR, one entry per CDR3 protein. The table lists 150,000 to 250,000 distinct CDR3 sequences, around 5.9% of them singletons. The material sequenced was PBMCs, taken before TCRalphabeta/CD19-depleted stem cell transplant. The origin of the receptors is a girl less than two years old with combined immunodeficiency, due to receive a stem cell transplant. The CDR3 runs from the conserved cysteine through the conserved F or W. Fields, in order: V gene, D gene, clone size, J gene, CDR3 DNA, CDR3 protein. A D gene is named only where the DNA matches it firmly. Part of the rows lack a size; the others show once, few, many or a class for expanded clones.

v_gene: TRBV28
d_gene: TRBD2
abundance: many
j_gene: TRBJ2-7
CDR3nt: TGTGCCAGCCCTCCGGGACTAGCGGGAGGGCTCGGAACCTACGAGCAGTACTTC
CDR3aa: CASPPGLAGGLGTYEQYF

v_gene: TRBV20-1
d_gene: TRBD2
abundance: .
j_gene: TRBJ2-1
CDR3nt: TGCAGTGCTAGATATTGTTGTAGCGGGGGCAACAATGAGCAGTTCTTC
CDR3aa: CSARYCCSGGNNEQFF

v_gene: TRBV7-9
d_gene: .
abundance: many
j_gene: TRBJ2-3
CDR3nt: TGTGCCAGCAGCTTAGCGGAAGGGGGACACACAGATACGCAGTATTTT
CDR3aa: CASSLAEGGHTDTQYF

v_gene: TRBV14
d_gene: .
abundance: many
j_gene: TRBJ2-7
CDR3nt: TGTGCCAGCGGTGACAGGAGGTACGAGCAGTACTTC
CDR3aa: CASGDRRYEQYF

v_gene: TRBV7-2
d_gene: .
abundance: many
j_gene: TRBJ1-1
CDR3nt: TGTGCCAGCAGCTTAGATTGGGGCCATTTGAACACTGAAGCTTTCTTT
CDR3aa: CASSLDWGHLNTEAFF

v_gene: TRBV7-6
d_gene: .
abundance: .
j_gene: TRBJ2-7
CDR3nt: TGTGCCAGCAGCCCTAGAGGAGGCTACTACGAGCAGTACTTC
CDR3aa: CASSPRGGYYEQYF

v_gene: TRBV20-1
d_gene: .
abundance: many
j_gene: TRBJ2-5
CDR3nt: TGCAGTGCAGGCACCAGGGGAGGGGAGACCCAGTACTTC
CDR3aa: CSAGTRGGETQYF

v_gene: TRBV15
d_gene: .
abundance: many
j_gene: TRBJ2-1
CDR3nt: TGTGCCACCAGCACCTACAGGGTCTACAATGAGCAGTTCTTC
CDR3aa: CATSTYRVYNEQFF

v_gene: TRBV7-9
d_gene: .
abundance: many
j_gene: TRBJ2-5
CDR3nt: TGTGCCAGCAGCTTAGCCGTGGATTCTTGGGTTGGAGAGACCCAGTACTTC
CDR3aa: CASSLAVDSWVGETQYF

v_gene: TRBV12-3/TRBV12-4
d_gene: .
abundance: many
j_gene: TRBJ1-2
CDR3nt: TGTGCCAGCAGTTTAGTCAGGACGGACGACTATGGCTACACCTTC
CDR3aa: CASSLVRTDDYGYTF

v_gene: TRBV12-3/TRBV12-4
d_gene: TRBD1
abundance: many
j_gene: TRBJ2-1
CDR3nt: TGTGCCAGCAGAGACGACAGGGGACCCTACAATGAGCAGTTCTTC
CDR3aa: CASRDDRGPYNEQFF

v_gene: TRBV6-2/TRBV6-3
d_gene: .
abundance: many
j_gene: TRBJ2-1
CDR3nt: TGTGCCAGCAGTTACAAGGGGGGGCCCTACAATGAGCAGTTCTTC
CDR3aa: CASSYKGGPYNEQFF

v_gene: TRBV7-2
d_gene: TRBD2
abundance: many
j_gene: TRBJ2-3
CDR3nt: TGTGCCAGCAGCTTCGGGGGGGAGGAGACAGATACGCAGTATTTT
CDR3aa: CASSFGGEETDTQYF

v_gene: TRBV7-8
d_gene: TRBD2
abundance: few
j_gene: TRBJ2-5
CDR3nt: TGTGCCAGCAGCAGGGATAGCGGGGGGAGCCAAGAGACCCAGTACTTC
CDR3aa: CASSRDSGGSQETQYF

v_gene: TRBV7-9
d_gene: TRBD2
abundance: many
j_gene: TRBJ2-7
CDR3nt: TGTGCCAGCAGCTTGAATTGGGGGGGAAGCTCCTACGAGCAGTACTTC
CDR3aa: CASSLNWGGSSYEQYF

v_gene: TRBV7-3
d_gene: .
abundance: many
j_gene: TRBJ2-7
CDR3nt: TGTGCCAGCAGTTCACTTCTCTTC
CDR3aa: CASSSLLF

v_gene: TRBV9
d_gene: TRBD2
abundance: many
j_gene: TRBJ2-2
CDR3nt: TGTGCCAGCAGCGTCACCGGGGGAGGGGACACCGGGGAGCTGTTTTTT
CDR3aa: CASSVTGGGDTGELFF

v_gene: TRBV29-1
d_gene: TRBD1
abundance: many
j_gene: TRBJ2-7
CDR3nt: TGCAGCGTTGTCGGGACAGTTTCCTACGAGCAGTACTTC
CDR3aa: CSVVGTVSYEQYF

v_gene: TRBV7-8
d_gene: .
abundance: many
j_gene: TRBJ2-1
CDR3nt: TGTGCCAGCATCCCGCCGGACAGACCCTACAATGAGCAGTTCTTC
CDR3aa: CASIPPDRPYNEQFF

v_gene: TRBV6-5
d_gene: .
abundance: few
j_gene: TRBJ1-3
CDR3nt: TGTGCCAGCAGTTACGGGCACTACAGCTCTGGAAACACCATATATTTT
CDR3aa: CASSYGHYSSGNTIYF

v_gene: TRBV5-1
d_gene: TRBD1
abundance: many
j_gene: TRBJ1-1
CDR3nt: TGCGCCAGCAGCTTGGTTGCAGGGGGGAGCACTGAAGCTTTCTTT
CDR3aa: CASSLVAGGSTEAFF

v_gene: TRBV6-1
d_gene: TRBD1
abundance: many
j_gene: TRBJ2-5
CDR3nt: TGTGCCAGCGAACCCGGACAGGGACAGACCCAGTACTTC
CDR3aa: CASEPGQGQTQYF

v_gene: TRBV4-3
d_gene: TRBD2
abundance: many
j_gene: TRBJ2-1
CDR3nt: TGCGCCAGCAGCCCGGGGGGGTTTTCCTACAATGAGCAGTTCTTC
CDR3aa: CASSPGGFSYNEQFF